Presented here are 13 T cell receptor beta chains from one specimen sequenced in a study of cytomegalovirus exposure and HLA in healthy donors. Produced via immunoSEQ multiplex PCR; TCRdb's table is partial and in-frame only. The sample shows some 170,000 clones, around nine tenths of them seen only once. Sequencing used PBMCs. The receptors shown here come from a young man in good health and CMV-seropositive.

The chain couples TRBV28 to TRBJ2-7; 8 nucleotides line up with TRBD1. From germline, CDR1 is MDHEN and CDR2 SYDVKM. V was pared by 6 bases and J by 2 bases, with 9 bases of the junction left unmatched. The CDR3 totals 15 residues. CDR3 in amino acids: CASRPRQQGAYEQYF. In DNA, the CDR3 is TGTGCCAGCAGACCCCGGCAACAGGGGGCCTACGAGCAGTACTTC.

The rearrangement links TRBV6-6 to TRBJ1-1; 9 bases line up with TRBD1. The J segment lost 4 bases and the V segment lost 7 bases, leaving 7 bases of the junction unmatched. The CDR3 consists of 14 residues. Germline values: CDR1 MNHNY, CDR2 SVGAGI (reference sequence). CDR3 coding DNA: TGTGCCAGCACCCTCGGACAGGGGTTCACTGAAGCTTTCTTT. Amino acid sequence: CASTLGQGFTEAFF.

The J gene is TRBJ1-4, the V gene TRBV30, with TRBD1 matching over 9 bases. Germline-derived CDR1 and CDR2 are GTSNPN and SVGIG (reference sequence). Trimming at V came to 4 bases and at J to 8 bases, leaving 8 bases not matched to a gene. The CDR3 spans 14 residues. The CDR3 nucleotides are TGTGCCTGGACCGCGGACAGGGGAGACGAAAAACTGTTTTTT. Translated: CAWTADRGDEKLFF.

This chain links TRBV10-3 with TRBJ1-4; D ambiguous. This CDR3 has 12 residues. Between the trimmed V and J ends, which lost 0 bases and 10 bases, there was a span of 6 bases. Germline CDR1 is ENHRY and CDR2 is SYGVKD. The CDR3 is CAISESTGKLFF. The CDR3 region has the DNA TGTGCCATCAGTGAGTCGACGGGAAAACTGTTTTTT.

CDR3 loop: CASQGANTEAFF. CDR3 coding DNA: TGTGCCAGTCAGGGGGCGAACACTGAAGCTTTCTTT. The V call is TRBV28, the J call TRBJ1-1; 8 bases agree with TRBD1. V dropped 9 bases and J dropped 1; count of bases not matched to a gene: 1. This CDR3 is built from 12 residues. Germline CDR1 MDHEN, CDR2 SYDVKM.

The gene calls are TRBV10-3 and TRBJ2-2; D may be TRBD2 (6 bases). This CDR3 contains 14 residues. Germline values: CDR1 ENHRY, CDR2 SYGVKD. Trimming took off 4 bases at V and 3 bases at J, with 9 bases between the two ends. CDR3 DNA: TGTGCCATCAGTGGCGCGGGGTACACCGGGGAGCTGTTTTTT. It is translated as CAISGAGYTGELFF.

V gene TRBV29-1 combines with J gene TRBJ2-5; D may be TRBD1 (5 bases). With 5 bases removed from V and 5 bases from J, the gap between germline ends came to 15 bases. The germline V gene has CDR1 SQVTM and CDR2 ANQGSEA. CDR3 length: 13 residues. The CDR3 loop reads CSVYRDSRETQYF. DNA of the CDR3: TGCAGCGTTTATAGAGACAGTAGGGAGACCCAGTACTTC.

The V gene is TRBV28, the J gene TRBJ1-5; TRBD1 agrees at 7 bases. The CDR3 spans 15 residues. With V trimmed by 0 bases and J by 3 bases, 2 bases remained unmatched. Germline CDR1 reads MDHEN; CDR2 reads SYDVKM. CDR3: CASSLWDRSNQPQHF. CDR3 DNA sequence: TGTGCCAGCAGTTTATGGGACAGGTCCAATCAGCCCCAGCATTTT. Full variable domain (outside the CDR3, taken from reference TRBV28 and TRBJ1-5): DVKVTQSSRYLVKRTGEKVFLECVQDMDHENMFWYRQDPGLGLRLIYFSYDVKMKEKGDIPEGYSVSREKKERFSLILESASTNQTSMYLCASSLWDRSNQPQHFGDGTRLSIL.

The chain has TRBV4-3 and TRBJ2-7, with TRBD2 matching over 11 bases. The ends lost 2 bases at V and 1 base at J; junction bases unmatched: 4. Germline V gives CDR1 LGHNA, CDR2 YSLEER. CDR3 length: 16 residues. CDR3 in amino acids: CASSQSSGGGSYEQYF. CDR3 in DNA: TGCGCCAGCAGCCAAAGTAGCGGGGGGGGATCCTACGAGCAGTACTTC.

The CDR3 nucleotides are TGTGCCTGGAAAGAGGGGTGGACCGGGGAGCTGTTTTTT. This codes for CAWKEGWTGELFF. The gene calls are TRBV30 and TRBJ2-2; D tentatively fits TRBD1 or TRBD2 (5 bases each). The CDR3 has 13 residues. The ends were cut back, 4 bases at V and 5 bases at J, with 11 bases in the middle. Germline-derived CDR1 and CDR2 are GTSNPN and SVGIG (reference sequence).

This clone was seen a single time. The DNA of the CDR3 is TGTGCCAGCAGCTTGGAATGGGGCCCCACTTACAATGAGCAGTTCTTC. It codes for CASSLEWGPTYNEQFF. The chain employs TRBV5-6 and TRBJ2-1, with D possibly being TRBD1 (5 bases). V dropped 0 bases and J dropped 4 bases, with 14 bases sitting between them. This CDR3 has 16 residues. The germline gives CDR1 SGHDT, CDR2 YYEEEE.

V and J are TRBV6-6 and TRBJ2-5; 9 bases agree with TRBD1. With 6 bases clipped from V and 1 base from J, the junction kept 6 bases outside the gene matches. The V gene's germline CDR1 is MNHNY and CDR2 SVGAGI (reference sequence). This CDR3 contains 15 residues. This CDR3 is CASRSGTGPQETQYF. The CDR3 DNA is TGTGCCAGCAGGTCCGGGACAGGGCCCCAAGAGACCCAGTACTTC.

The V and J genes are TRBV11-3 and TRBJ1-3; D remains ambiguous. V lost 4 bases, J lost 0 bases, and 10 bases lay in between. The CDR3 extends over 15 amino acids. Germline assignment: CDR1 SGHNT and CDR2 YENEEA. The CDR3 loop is CASSSRSYSGNTIYF. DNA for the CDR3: TGTGCCAGCAGCTCTAGATCCTACTCTGGAAACACCATATATTTT.